This T cell receptor (beta chain) was observed in a study of blood T cell repertoires in COVID-19. This CDR3 spans 16 amino acids. With 2 bases clipped from V and 3 bases from J, the junction kept 9 bases outside the gene matches. Germline CDR1 MNHEY, CDR2 SVGAGI. This clone has only one observation. The authors' processing: Amplified reference gene primers provided the basis for estimating nucleated cell counts. The assay was immunoSEQ multiplex PCR, and TCRdb's table has in-frame clones only and misses some. D and trimming were read from the DNA, whereas the V and J calls and clone size are those reported in that table. Here the sample spans some 220,000 clones, over 80% being singletons.

The clonotype originates from a human donor in a cohort sampled during active COVID-19. The genes are TRBV6-5 and TRBJ1-2; 7 bases are shared with TRBD1. Sequencing was done on a sample of peripheral blood. The CDR3 protein is CASSYTRSTGDYGYTF. The DNA of the CDR3 is TGTGCCAGCAGTTACACCCGAAGTACAGGGGACTATGGCTACACCTTC.